This record looks at one T cell receptor beta chain sequence and its context. Its antigen is still unknown. The entry originates in a study of cytomegalovirus exposure and HLA in healthy donors. Study-wide points: The Asian-associated ancestry cluster reportedly had fewer N-insertions than the approximately 670-donor mean in a later analysis. There were 150 or so TCR beta chains listed as cytomegalovirus-associated.

V lost 1 base and J lost 6; bases outside the gene matches: 22. The CDR3 consists of 21 residues. Germline CDR1 is GTSNPN and CDR2 is SVGIG (reference sequence). The PCR ran on 60 Vbeta and 13 Jbeta primers. Sequenced by immunoSEQ multiplex PCR; TCRdb stores in-frame clones only, minus some. The table includes about 100,000 clones, 79% detected once. The sequenced sample was PBMCs. The clonotype originates from a woman aged 40 to 55 in good health and CMV-seronegative. This chain uses TRBV30 with TRBJ2-1, with 12 bases that match TRBD2. CDR3 residues: CAWSAVRLVLLAGGLGNEQFF. CDR3 nucleotides: TGTGCCTGGAGTGCCGTTAGGCTCGTCTTGCTAGCGGGGGGGCTAGGCAATGAGCAGTTCTTC.